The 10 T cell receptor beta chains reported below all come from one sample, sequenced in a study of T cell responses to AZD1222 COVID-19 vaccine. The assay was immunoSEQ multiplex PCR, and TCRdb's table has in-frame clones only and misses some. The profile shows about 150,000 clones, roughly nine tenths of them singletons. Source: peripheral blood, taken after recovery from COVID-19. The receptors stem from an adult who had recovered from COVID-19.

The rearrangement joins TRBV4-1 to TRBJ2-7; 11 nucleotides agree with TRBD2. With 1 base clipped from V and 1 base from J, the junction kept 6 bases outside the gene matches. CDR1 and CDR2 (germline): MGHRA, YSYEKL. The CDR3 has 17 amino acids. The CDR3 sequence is CASSQGLAGPLSYEQYF. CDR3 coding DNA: TGCGCCAGCAGCCAAGGACTAGCGGGACCTCTATCCTACGAGCAGTACTTC.

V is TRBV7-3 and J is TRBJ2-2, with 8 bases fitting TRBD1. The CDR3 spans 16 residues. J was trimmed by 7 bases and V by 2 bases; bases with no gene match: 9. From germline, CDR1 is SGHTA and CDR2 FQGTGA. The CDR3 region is CASSLFGQGNGGELFF. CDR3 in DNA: TGTGCCAGCAGCTTATTCGGACAGGGTAACGGCGGGGAGCTGTTTTTT.

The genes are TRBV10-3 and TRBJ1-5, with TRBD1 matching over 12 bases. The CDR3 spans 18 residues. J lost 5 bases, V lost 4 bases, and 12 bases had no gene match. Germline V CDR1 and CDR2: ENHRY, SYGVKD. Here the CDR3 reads CAISGGGTGGSRDQPQHF. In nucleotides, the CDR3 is TGTGCCATCAGTGGGGGAGGGACAGGGGGCTCTCGGGATCAGCCCCAGCATTTT.

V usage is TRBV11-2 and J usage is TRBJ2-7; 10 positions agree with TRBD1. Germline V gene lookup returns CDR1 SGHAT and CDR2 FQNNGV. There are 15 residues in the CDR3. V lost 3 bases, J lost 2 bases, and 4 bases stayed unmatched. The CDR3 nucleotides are TGTGCCAGCAGCTTTTCCGGGACAGGGGCCTACGAGCAGTACTTC. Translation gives CASSFSGTGAYEQYF.

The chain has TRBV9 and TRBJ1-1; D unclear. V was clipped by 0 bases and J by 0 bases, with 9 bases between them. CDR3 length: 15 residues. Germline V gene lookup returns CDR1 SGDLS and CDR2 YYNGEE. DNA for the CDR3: TGTGCCAGCAGCGTAGACGCAGGATTGAACACTGAAGCTTTCTTT. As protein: CASSVDAGLNTEAFF. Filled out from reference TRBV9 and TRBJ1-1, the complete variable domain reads DSGVTQTPKHLITATGQRVTLRCSPRSGDLSVYWYQQSLDQGLQFLIQYYNGEERAKGNILERFSAQQFPDLHSELNLSSLELGDSALYFCASSVDAGLNTEAFFGQGTRLTVV.

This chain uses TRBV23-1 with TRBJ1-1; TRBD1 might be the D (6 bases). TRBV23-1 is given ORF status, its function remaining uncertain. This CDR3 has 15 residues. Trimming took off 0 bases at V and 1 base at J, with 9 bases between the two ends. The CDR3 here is CASSQSIGGNTEAFF. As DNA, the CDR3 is TGCGCCAGCAGTCAATCCATAGGGGGGAACACTGAAGCTTTCTTT.

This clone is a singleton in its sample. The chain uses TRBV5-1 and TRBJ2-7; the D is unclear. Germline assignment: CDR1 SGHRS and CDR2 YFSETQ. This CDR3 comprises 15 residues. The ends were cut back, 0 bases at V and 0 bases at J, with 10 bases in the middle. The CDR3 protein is CASSLARGSSYEQYF. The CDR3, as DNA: TGCGCCAGCAGCTTGGCCCGCGGTAGCTCCTACGAGCAGTACTTC.

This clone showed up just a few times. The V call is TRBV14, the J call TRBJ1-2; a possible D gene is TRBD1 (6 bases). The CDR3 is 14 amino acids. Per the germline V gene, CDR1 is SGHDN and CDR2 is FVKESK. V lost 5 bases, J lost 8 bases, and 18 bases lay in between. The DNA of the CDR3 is TGTGCCAGCAGCGTCCAGGGGCAGGGTCGAGGCTACACCTTC. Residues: CASSVQGQGRGYTF.

This chain's CDR3 is CASNFRGQGASGNTIYF. The DNA of the CDR3 is TGTGCCAGCAACTTCCGGGGACAGGGGGCTTCTGGAAACACCATATATTTT. The chain combines TRBV19 with TRBJ1-3, with TRBD1 matching 12 bases. Looked up from germline, CDR1 is LNHDA and CDR2 is SQIVND (reference sequence). V gave up 9 bases and J gave up 1 base; unmatched junction bases: 10. The CDR3 is 17 amino acids.

CDR3 nucleotides: TGTGCCAGCAGCTCCCCCCCGGGCGGGGGGTTCGGAGATACGCAGTATTTT. Amino acids: CASSSPPGGGFGDTQYF. The genes are TRBV7-2 and TRBJ2-3; 8 nucleotides align to TRBD2. CDR1 SGHTA and CDR2 FQGNSA come from the germline V gene. V trimming: 4 bases; J trimming: 5 bases; junction bases outside the gene matches: 14. The CDR3 runs to 17 residues.